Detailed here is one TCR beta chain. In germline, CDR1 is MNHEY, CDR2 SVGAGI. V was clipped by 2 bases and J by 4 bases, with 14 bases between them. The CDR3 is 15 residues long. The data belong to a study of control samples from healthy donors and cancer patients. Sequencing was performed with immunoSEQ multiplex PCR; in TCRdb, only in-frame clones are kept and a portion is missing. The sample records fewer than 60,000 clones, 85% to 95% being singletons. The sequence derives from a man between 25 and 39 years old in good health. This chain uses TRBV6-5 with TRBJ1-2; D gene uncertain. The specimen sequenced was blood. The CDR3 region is CASSYTDTTIYGYTF. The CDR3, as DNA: TGTGCCAGCAGTTACACCGACACGACTATCTATGGCTACACCTTC.